This TCR beta chain was captured in a study of T-cell memory formation after mild COVID-19. TCRdb recomputed calls from the 5' RACE reads with MiXCR, one row per CDR3 protein. Of tens of thousands of distinct CDR3 sequences listed, roughly 7% are singletons. Study observations and caveats: Confirmation was lacking for SARS-CoV-2 specificity of second-wave clones that peaked on day 37.

Germline CDR1 is WSHSY and CDR2 is SAAADI. V gave up 8 bases and J gave up 7 bases, with 15 bases separating them. The CDR3 totals 13 residues. A few counts support this clonotype. Its cognate antigen is unknown. The rearrangement uses TRBV10-2 and TRBJ2-1, with D possibly TRBD1 on 5 matching bases. This sequence was found in a man aged 18 to 29 who had mild COVID-19 (a few samples of this study predate the infection). Cell type and time point are not known. Material: PBMCs or a T cell subset sorted from them (not recorded which). In nucleotides, the CDR3 is TGCGCCAGCGGCCTTCAGGGCCTTAATGAGCAGTTCTTC. Amino acid sequence: CASGLQGLNEQFF.